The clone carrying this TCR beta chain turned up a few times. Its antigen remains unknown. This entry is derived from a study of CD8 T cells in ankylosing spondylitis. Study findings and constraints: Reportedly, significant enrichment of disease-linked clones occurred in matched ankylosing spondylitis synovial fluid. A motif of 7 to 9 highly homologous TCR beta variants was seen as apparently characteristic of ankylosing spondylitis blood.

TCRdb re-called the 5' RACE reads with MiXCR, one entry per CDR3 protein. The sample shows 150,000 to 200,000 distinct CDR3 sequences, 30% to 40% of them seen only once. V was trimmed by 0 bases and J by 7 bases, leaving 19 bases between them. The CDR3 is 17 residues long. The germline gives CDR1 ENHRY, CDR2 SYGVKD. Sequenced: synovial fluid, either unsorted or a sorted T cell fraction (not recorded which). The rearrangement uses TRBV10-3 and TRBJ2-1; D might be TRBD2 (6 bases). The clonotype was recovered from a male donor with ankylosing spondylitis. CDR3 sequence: CAISESTGRTYRNEQFF. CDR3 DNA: TGTGCCATCAGTGAGTCGACGGGGAGGACCTACCGAAATGAGCAGTTCTTC.